This is a list of T cell receptor beta chains from one sample in a study of technical replicates of blood from several donors. Using immunoSEQ multiplex PCR, the repertoire was profiled, and TCRdb retains in-frame clones only, with some absent. Among about 56,000 clones, 85% to 95% were seen once, and the ten largest hold around 4%. Sequenced: PBMCs. All receptors come from a human donor in good health. Some clones in this sample may be carry-over from other donors' samples. CDR3s include the opening cysteine and the closing phenylalanine or tryptophan. Fields, in order: V gene, J gene, CDR3 protein.

V gene: TRBV2
J gene: TRBJ2-2
CDR3 protein: CASSEGLANTGELFF

V gene: TRBV11-3
J gene: TRBJ1-1
CDR3 protein: CASSLDGTVNTEAFF

V gene: TRBV6-1
J gene: TRBJ2-7
CDR3 protein: CASSEFPGVSYEQYF

V gene: TRBV5-4
J gene: TRBJ2-3
CDR3 protein: CASSLEVGGSTDTQYF

V gene: TRBV7-6
J gene: TRBJ1-6
CDR3 protein: CASSGSLGQGFSPLHF

V gene: TRBV7-2
J gene: TRBJ2-5
CDR3 protein: CASSFSTETQYF

V gene: TRBV6-5
J gene: TRBJ1-1
CDR3 protein: CASSRQGLEAFF

V gene: TRBV7-2
J gene: TRBJ1-1
CDR3 protein: CASSLWEGPGAFF

V gene: TRBV4-3
J gene: TRBJ1-2
CDR3 protein: CASSQEQGNYGYTF

V gene: TRBV6-1
J gene: TRBJ1-2
CDR3 protein: CASSDIDRVYGYTF

V gene: TRBV12-5
J gene: TRBJ2-7
CDR3 protein: CASGLEQGFGYEQYF

V gene: TRBV12-5
J gene: TRBJ2-5
CDR3 protein: CASGLVPPSGGHYF

V gene: TRBV7-3
J gene: TRBJ2-1
CDR3 protein: CASSLMSSYNEQFF

V gene: TRBV11-3
J gene: TRBJ2-3
CDR3 protein: CASSLGGPDTQYF

V gene: TRBV11-2
J gene: TRBJ1-1
CDR3 protein: CASSPTPLEAFF

V gene: TRBV5-1
J gene: TRBJ2-1
CDR3 protein: CASSLYQGSLNEQFF

V gene: TRBV5-1
J gene: TRBJ2-1
CDR3 protein: CASTPGGGASYNEQFF

V gene: TRBV18
J gene: TRBJ1-3
CDR3 protein: CASSRLQGAAGNTIYF

V gene: TRBV7-3
J gene: TRBJ2-3
CDR3 protein: CASSLQGARTDTQYF

V gene: TRBV7-3
J gene: TRBJ2-7
CDR3 protein: CASSPRGGRVLYF

V gene: TRBV6-5
J gene: TRBJ1-2
CDR3 protein: CASSGTGAGGYTF

V gene: TRBV19
J gene: TRBJ2-7
CDR3 protein: CASSIEQGYEQYF

V gene: TRBV18
J gene: TRBJ1-2
CDR3 protein: CASSPQDSSWYGYTF

V gene: TRBV27
J gene: TRBJ1-6
CDR3 protein: CATLPTVGSPLHF

V gene: TRBV15
J gene: TRBJ1-4
CDR3 protein: CATRQGELVREKLFF

V gene: TRBV10-3
J gene: TRBJ2-1
CDR3 protein: CAISELASGGSGYNEQFF

V gene: TRBV4-1
J gene: TRBJ2-7
CDR3 protein: CASSQRTGDEQYF

V gene: TRBV4-1
J gene: TRBJ2-6
CDR3 protein: CASSLDRVSSGANVLTF

V gene: TRBV4-3
J gene: TRBJ2-3
CDR3 protein: CASSQDRASAPGTQYF

V gene: TRBV11-3
J gene: TRBJ2-1
CDR3 protein: CASSLEASGGLDEQFF

V gene: TRBV25-1
J gene: TRBJ2-1
CDR3 protein: CASSEFGKGGINEQFF

V gene: TRBV10-3
J gene: TRBJ2-7
CDR3 protein: CAIRDRGIRSSYEQYF

V gene: TRBV18
J gene: TRBJ1-1
CDR3 protein: CASSPSWGQGLSMNTEAFF

V gene: TRBV7-9
J gene: TRBJ2-2
CDR3 protein: CASSPSAAGELFF

V gene: TRBV27
J gene: TRBJ1-5
CDR3 protein: CASSSGQLSNQPQHF

V gene: TRBV27
J gene: TRBJ2-7
CDR3 protein: CASGTSGHKPLEQYF

V gene: TRBV4-2
J gene: TRBJ2-1
CDR3 protein: CASSQGTGGNEQFF

V gene: TRBV6-5
J gene: TRBJ2-7
CDR3 protein: CASSYSTGYEQYF

V gene: TRBV11-2
J gene: TRBJ2-3
CDR3 protein: CASSLNKAGTTTDTQYF

V gene: TRBV5-4
J gene: TRBJ2-7
CDR3 protein: CASSPGLTSGYEQYF

V gene: TRBV5-6
J gene: TRBJ2-5
CDR3 protein: CASSPNPGQQETQYF

V gene: TRBV9
J gene: TRBJ1-3
CDR3 protein: CASSVTGGPSLGNTIYF

V gene: TRBV30
J gene: TRBJ2-3
CDR3 protein: CAWSLPGPREGPDTQYF

V gene: TRBV15
J gene: TRBJ2-7
CDR3 protein: CATSREDRGGPYEQYF

V gene: TRBV7-2
J gene: TRBJ2-7
CDR3 protein: CASSLRENYEQYF

V gene: TRBV6-6
J gene: TRBJ1-1
CDR3 protein: CASSYSRGLSTEAFF

V gene: TRBV7-3
J gene: TRBJ1-1
CDR3 protein: CASSVGASNTEAFF

V gene: TRBV4-3
J gene: TRBJ1-6
CDR3 protein: CASSQGEGVSSPLHF

V gene: TRBV9
J gene: TRBJ2-7
CDR3 protein: CASSVGTSGLYEQYF

V gene: TRBV9
J gene: TRBJ2-3
CDR3 protein: CASSGLAGTDTQYF

V gene: TRBV28
J gene: TRBJ1-5
CDR3 protein: CASSLRRSIQPQHF

V gene: TRBV7-3
J gene: TRBJ2-7
CDR3 protein: CASSLYTGAFYEQYF

V gene: TRBV7-9
J gene: TRBJ2-5
CDR3 protein: CASSTGTGEETQYF

V gene: TRBV19
J gene: TRBJ1-6
CDR3 protein: CASSIVGTGRNSPLHF

V gene: TRBV27
J gene: TRBJ1-1
CDR3 protein: CASRGQTYKRNTEAFF

V gene: TRBV7-2
J gene: TRBJ2-1
CDR3 protein: CASKRDYLYNEQFF

V gene: TRBV7-2
J gene: TRBJ1-1
CDR3 protein: CASSSGGVQGNTEAFF

V gene: TRBV10-3
J gene: TRBJ2-3
CDR3 protein: CAIRASGGSDTQYF

V gene: TRBV5-1
J gene: TRBJ1-4
CDR3 protein: CASSGTGATNEKLFF